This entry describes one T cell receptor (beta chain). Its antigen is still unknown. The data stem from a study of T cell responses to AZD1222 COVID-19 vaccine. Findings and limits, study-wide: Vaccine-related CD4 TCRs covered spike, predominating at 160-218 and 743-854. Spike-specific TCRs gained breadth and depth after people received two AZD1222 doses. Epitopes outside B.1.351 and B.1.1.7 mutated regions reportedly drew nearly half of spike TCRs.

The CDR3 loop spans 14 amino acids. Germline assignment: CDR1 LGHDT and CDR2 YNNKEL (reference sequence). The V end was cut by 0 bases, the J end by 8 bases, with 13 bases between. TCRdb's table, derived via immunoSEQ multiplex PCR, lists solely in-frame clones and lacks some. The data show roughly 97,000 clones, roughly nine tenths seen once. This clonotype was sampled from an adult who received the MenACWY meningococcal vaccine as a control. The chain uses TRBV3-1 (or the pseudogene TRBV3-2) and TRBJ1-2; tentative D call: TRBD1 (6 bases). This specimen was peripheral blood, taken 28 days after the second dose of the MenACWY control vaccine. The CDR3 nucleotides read TGTGCCAGCAGCCAAGATACGGGGGCGCGAGGCTACACCTTC. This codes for CASSQDTGARGYTF.